Here is one T cell receptor (beta chain) with its context. The clone's antigen remains unknown. No much larger clonotype is one base removed from it; base qualities were not supplied. The cohort consisted of fewer than 700 healthy bone marrow donors. All cohort members were sampled while nominally healthy, although unrecorded immune exposures were likely present. The donor was CMV seronegative and was included in the group of about 350 seronegative cohort members. Each donor provided a peripheral blood sample, and peripheral blood mononuclear cells were used for TCR beta sequencing. Genomic DNA was extracted from the blood cell samples with the Qiagen DNeasy Blood Extraction Kit. Measured from the cysteine to the phenylalanine, the CDR3 is 13 residues long. The entry retains the CDR3 DNA only, 39 bases that are in frame from base 1. Per the germline V gene (reference sequence), MNHNY is the CDR1 and SVGAGI is the CDR2. At the junction V is shortened by 0 bases and J by 8 bases, with 9 bases in between.

Receptor libraries were prepared by the immunoSEQ multiplex PCR assay. For the multiplex PCR, a mixture combining 60 forward primers for TCR Vbeta segments and 13 reverse primers for TCR Jbeta segments was used. The CDR3 region of rearranged TCR beta genes was amplified from genomic DNA with a multiplex PCR assay. On the Illumina HiSeq System, the amplified TCR beta libraries were sequenced as 87-base-pair reads. The paper's processing steps were these. A later analysis tallied some 79 million unique TCR beta chains across the 666 repertoires, and around 9.9 million of those chains were shared by two or more donors. A nearest-neighbor algorithm error-corrected the raw reads and collapsed the reads into unique sequences, merging closely related sequences to remove PCR and sequencing errors. To assign V, D and J gene segments, CDR3 sequences were aligned to IMGT reference sequences. For a sequence to be retained, a match of at least six nucleotides to both a V gene segment and a J gene segment was required. A rearrangement was called productive if the CDR3 had no stop codons and remained in frame with V and J, and every other rearrangement was called non-productive. Following IMGT convention, CDR3 was defined as the stretch from the second conserved V-encoded cysteine up to the conserved J-encoded phenylalanine. The earlier analysis of about 560 of the donors excluded any sequence lacking an unambiguous match to a single V gene segment. In an earlier analysis of approximately 610 of the donors, V segments were called functional above 56.7% productive rearrangements and were called segregating when the between-donor standard deviation exceeded 5%. A statistical classification framework was built for diagnosing cytomegalovirus status from the catalog of TCR beta chain sequences. V and J gene assignment, in a later analysis, came from comparing TCR nucleotide sequences with IMGT/GENE-DB human TR gene sequences. The TCRdist pipeline was used in a later analysis to assign CDR3 sequences and most-parsimonious VDJ recombination scenarios. In a later analysis, each TCR beta chain was defined by its CDR3 amino acid sequence together with its V-gene family, and reads lacking a unique V-gene family were excluded. As a way to deal with suspected cross-contamination and a sequencing artifact, a later analysis dropped 450 to 700 nucleotide sequences that were highly shared and had low generation probability. In a later analysis, a clonal expansion index for each public chain was calculated from normalized within-repertoire ranks of inferred template counts. In a later analysis, generation probabilities were computed with a VDJ recombination model fitted to out-of-frame rearrangements, and the resulting probabilities were checked against IGoR. Hypergeometric tests were used in a later analysis to score TCR-TCR, TCR-HLA and TCR-CMV co-occurrence, with a repertoire-size bias correction applied to the TCR pairs. In a later analysis, false discovery rates were estimated by permuting HLA or CMV assignments 20 times. A later analysis grouped co-occurring TCRs with DBSCAN, adding TCRdist sequence similarity when clustering within HLA-allele-positive subsets. Co-occurrence clustering excluded repertoires with fewer than 30,000 or more than 120,000 public chains, plus five with anomalous nucleotide sharing. TCRdb took this table from immuneACCESS and kept in-frame rearrangements with V and J called. Such tables lack part of the clones; where checked against another copy, unresolved V genes explain under half of the gap, and the rest is unexplained. The D gene and trimming were derived from the DNA, and the V and J assignments and clone size from that table. The sample table shows roughly 100,000 clones, and around 75% are seen once. Roughly 2.5% of the sample belongs to the ten largest clones.

The data originate from a study of cytomegalovirus exposure and HLA in healthy donors (dated by TCRdb to about 2017). With respect to the entire study: In an earlier analysis of fewer than 750 of the donors, under 300 Gb of sequence data and approximately 100 million unique TCR beta sequences from 150 million to 200 million T cells were reported. Around 320 gigabases of sequencing data and tens of millions of unique TCR sequences were included in an early release covering about 700 HLA-typed donors. Among the roughly 380 genotyped donors, around 81% belonged to the genetic ancestry cluster associated with self-reported Caucasian donors. The study aimed to test whether signatures of past pathogen exposure could be identified by cataloging public T cell receptors. The T cell repertoires of 666 subjects were profiled by immunosequencing and related to cytomegalovirus serostatus. In addition to the first cohort of 666 subjects, a separate validation cohort of some 120 different subjects was used. High-throughput TCR immunosequencing, statistical association of individual TCRs with disease status, and machine learning were combined to predict cytomegalovirus infection status. A later analysis re-analyzed previously published TCR beta repertoires from about 730 donors and added high-resolution HLA genotyping to study TCR occurrence patterns. In the later analysis, no new phenotypic data were used to find candidate immune exposures; instead, reliance was placed on TCR beta sequences and their occurrence across donors. An earlier analysis of around 540 of the donors applied high-throughput TCR beta sequencing to assess whether each TCR beta V gene segment acted as functional or pseudogenic. Donor age, sex, ethnicity and CMV serostatus were compiled together with the repertoire data. In a later genetic analysis, genome-wide SNP genotypes for about three fifths of the roughly 670 donors were used, and that subset was treated as a discovery cohort. Every repertoire in the discovery cohort had been generated on one and the same sequencing platform. HLA typing covered class I and class II loci at four-digit resolution. Typing coverage varied by locus: roughly 620-640 donors for A, B, C, DRB1 and DQB1; 500 to 550 for DQA1; more than 600 for DPA1; approximately 470 for DPB1. A few DR-DQ haplotypes were handled as single units for association and clustering because linkage in the cohort was strong. Among 398 genotyped donors of the cohort, an average of around 250,000 unique TCR beta nucleotide sequences was sequenced per donor, of which about 18% were non-productive. Findings and caveats that apply to the study as a whole: In an earlier analysis of approximately 590 of the donors, most TCR beta V segments appeared in productive rearrangements about 87% or about 30% of the time, broadly matching IMGT annotations. CMV serostatus was the only immune exposure information available for the cohort. This cohort had only TCR beta chains sequenced, and the lack of alpha or paired-chain data limited which features could be detected. According to the authors, the approach could potentially be generalized to other disease states and immunological phenotypes. In a later analysis, most CMV-associated TCR beta chains were found to appear HLA-restricted, with HLA associations seemingly driven largely by CMV exposure. Most TCR sequences were seen in very few donors, while some public TCRs were found in many individuals. V-gene and J-gene trimming of TCR beta chains was associated with a missense DCLRE1C variant in a later genetic analysis, and the association was replicated in an independent cohort. In a later analysis, several top co-occurrence clusters were reported to appear linked to parvovirus B19, influenza, CMV and Epstein-Barr virus. Correlated functional status among segregating V segments might be attributable to linkage disequilibrium, but an unknown experimental factor could not be ruled out. According to a later analysis, TCR association rates differed among HLA loci, with DRB1 alleles showing the most associated TCRs and HLA-C alleles showing the fewest. Because counts were too low, about 18 rarely observed V segments, including chromosome 9 orphons, were excluded from the earlier analysis of some 540 of the donors. The presence/absence analyses assumed that sequencing depth was roughly uniform across donors, and that assumption may not be true. A later analysis associated approximately 17,000 TCR beta sequences with specific HLA alleles at a false discovery rate of 0.05. A group of highly shared sequence variants was considered likely to be a technical artifact of the sequencing pipeline. In both the original and validation cohorts, the classifier was reported to diagnose cytomegalovirus status with high specificity and sensitivity. The study listed 170 or so TCR beta chains as associated with cytomegalovirus. Three of the identified cytomegalovirus-associated TCR beta chains were confirmed in vitro to be specific for cytomegalovirus antigens. A further reported finding was that TCR beta sequences accurately predicted the HLA-A and HLA-B alleles for most subjects in the first cohort. Because HLA typing was unavailable for some donors at each locus, only the typed subset was used in association tests. Some IMGT-functional V segments, including TRBV6-2 and TRBV6-3, could not be distinguished by the 87-base-pair reads and were therefore excluded. According to a later genetic analysis, donors in an Asian-associated ancestry cluster had fewer N-insertions in productive TCRs than the roughly 670-donor mean. When HLA alleles, especially DR and DQ, strongly co-occurred, TCR associations were difficult to assign to individual alleles. Compared with equally common non-associated chains, HLA-associated TCR beta chains in a later analysis were more clonally expanded and had lower generation probabilities.

The clonotype originates from a man in his forties in good health and CMV-seronegative. Source material: PBMCs. Recombination joined TRBV6-6 with TRBJ2-3, with an unclear D gene assignment. The CDR3 protein is CASSYSTSGTQYF. The DNA sequence follows: TGTGCCAGCAGTTACTCCACCTCGGGTACGCAGTATTTT.